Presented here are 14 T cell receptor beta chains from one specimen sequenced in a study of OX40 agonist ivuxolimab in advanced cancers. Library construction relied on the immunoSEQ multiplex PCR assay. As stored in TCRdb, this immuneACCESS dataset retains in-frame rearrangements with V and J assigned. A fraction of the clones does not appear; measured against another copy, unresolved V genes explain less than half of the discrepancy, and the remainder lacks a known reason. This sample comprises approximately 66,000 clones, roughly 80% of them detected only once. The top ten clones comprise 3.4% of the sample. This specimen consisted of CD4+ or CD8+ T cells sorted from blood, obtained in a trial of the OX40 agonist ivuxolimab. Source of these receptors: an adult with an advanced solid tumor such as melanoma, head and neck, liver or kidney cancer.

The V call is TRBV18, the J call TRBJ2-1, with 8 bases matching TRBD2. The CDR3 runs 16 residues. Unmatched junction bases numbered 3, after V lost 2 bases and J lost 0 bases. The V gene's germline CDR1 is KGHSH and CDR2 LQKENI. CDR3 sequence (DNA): TGTGCCAGCTCACCAGGTAGCGGGGACTCCTACAATGAGCAGTTCTTC. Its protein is CASSPGSGDSYNEQFF.

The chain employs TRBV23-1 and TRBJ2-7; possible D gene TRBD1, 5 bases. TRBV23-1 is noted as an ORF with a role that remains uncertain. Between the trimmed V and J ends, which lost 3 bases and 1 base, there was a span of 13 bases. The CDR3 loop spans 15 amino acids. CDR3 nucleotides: TGCGCCAGCAGTCACTCGGACATTGAATCCTACGAGCAGTACTTC. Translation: CASSHSDIESYEQYF.

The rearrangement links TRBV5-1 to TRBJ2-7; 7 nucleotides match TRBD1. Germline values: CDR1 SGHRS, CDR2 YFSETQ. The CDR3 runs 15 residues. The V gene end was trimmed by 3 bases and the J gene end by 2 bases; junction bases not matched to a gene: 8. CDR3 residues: CASSSGDSTTYEQYF. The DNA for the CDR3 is TGCGCCAGCAGCTCAGGGGACAGTACCACCTACGAGCAGTACTTC.

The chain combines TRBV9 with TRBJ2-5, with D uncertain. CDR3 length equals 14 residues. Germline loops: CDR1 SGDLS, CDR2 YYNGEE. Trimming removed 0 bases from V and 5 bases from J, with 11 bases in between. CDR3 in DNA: TGTGCCAGCAGCGTAGTTGGCGGACGGGAGACCCAGTACTTC. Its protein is CASSVVGGRETQYF.

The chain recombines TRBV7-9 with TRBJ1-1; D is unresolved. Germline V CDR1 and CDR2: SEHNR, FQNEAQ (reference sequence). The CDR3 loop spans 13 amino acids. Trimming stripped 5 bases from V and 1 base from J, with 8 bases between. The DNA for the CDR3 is TGTGCCAGCAGCCCCCCTAAGAACACTGAAGCTTTCTTT. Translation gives CASSPPKNTEAFF.

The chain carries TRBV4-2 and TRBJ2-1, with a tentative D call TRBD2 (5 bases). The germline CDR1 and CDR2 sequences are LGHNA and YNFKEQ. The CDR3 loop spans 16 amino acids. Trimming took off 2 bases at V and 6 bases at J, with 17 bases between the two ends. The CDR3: CASSQLAARGLNEQFF. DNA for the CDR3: TGTGCCAGCAGCCAACTCGCCGCCCGAGGACTCAATGAGCAGTTCTTC.

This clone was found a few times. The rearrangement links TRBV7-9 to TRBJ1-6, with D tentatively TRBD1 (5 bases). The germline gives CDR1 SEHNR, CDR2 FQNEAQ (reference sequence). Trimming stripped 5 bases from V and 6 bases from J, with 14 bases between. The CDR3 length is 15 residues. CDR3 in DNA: TGTGCCAGCAGCCGAATAACGGGGGGTAATTCACCCCTCCACTTT. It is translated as CASSRITGGNSPLHF.

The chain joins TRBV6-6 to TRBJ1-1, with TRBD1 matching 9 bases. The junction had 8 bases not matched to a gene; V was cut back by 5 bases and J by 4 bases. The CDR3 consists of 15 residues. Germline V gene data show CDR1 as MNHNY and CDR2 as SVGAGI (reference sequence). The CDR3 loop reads CASSGRDRAGTEAFF. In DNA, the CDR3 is TGTGCCAGCAGTGGAAGGGACAGGGCCGGCACTGAAGCTTTCTTT.

As DNA, the CDR3 is TGTGCCAGCAGCCCCCGAGGACAGGTGAGAGGAAACACCATATATTTT. Residues: CASSPRGQVRGNTIYF. The chain recombines TRBV9 with TRBJ1-3; 7 positions match TRBD1. Trimming took 4 bases from V and 4 from J; bases not matched to a gene: 11. Germline V CDR1 and CDR2: SGDLS, YYNGEE. CDR3 length: 16 amino acids.

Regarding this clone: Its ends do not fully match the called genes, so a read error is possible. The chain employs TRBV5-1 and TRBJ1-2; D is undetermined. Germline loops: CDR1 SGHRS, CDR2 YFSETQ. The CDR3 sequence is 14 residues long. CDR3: CASSLFETKYGYTF. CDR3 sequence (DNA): TGCGCCAGCAGCTTGTTTGAGACTAAGTATGGCTACACCTTC.

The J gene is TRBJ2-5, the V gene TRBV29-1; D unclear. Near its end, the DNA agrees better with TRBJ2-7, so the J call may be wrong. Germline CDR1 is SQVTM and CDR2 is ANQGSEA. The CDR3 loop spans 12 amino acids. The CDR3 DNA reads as TGCAGCGTTGAAGACGGCTCCTACGAGCAGTACTTC. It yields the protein CSVEDGSYEQYF.

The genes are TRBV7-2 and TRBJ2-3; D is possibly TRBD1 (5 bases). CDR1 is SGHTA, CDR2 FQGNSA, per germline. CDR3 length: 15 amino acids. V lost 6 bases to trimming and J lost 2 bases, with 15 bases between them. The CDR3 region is CASSFQGPSTDTQYF. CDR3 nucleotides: TGTGCCAGCAGTTTCCAGGGCCCCTCCACAGATACGCAGTATTTT. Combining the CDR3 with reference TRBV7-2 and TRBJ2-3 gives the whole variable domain GAGVSQSPSNKVTEKGKDVELRCDPISGHTALYWYRQSLGQGLEFLIYFQGNSAPDKSGLPSDRFSAERTGGSVSTLTIQRTQQEDSAVYLCASSFQGPSTDTQYFGPGTRLTVL.

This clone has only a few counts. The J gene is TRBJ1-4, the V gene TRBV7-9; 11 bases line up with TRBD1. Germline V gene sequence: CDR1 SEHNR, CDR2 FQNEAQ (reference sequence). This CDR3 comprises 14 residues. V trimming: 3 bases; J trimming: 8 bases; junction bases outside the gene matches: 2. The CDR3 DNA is TGTGCCAGCAGCTTCCGGGACAGGGGGGAAAAACTGTTTTTT. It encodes CASSFRDRGEKLFF.

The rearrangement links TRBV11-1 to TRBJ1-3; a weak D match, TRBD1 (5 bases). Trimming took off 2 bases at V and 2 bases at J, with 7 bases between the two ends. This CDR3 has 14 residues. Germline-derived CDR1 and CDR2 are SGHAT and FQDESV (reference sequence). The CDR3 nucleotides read TGTGCCAGCAGCTTAAGCAGGGCTGGAAACACCATATATTTT. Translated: CASSLSRAGNTIYF.